The 19 T cell receptor beta chains given below trace back to one sample, sequenced in a study of T cell responses to AZD1222 COVID-19 vaccine. Assay: immunoSEQ multiplex PCR; the TCRdb copy retains only in-frame clones and omits some. The repertoire has roughly 130,000 clones, around nine tenths of them found once; the top ten carry 2.8%. The starting material was peripheral blood, obtained on day 0 of AZD1222 vaccination. The origin of the receptors is an adult in good health.

The table lists this clone with a few counts. The gene calls are TRBV9 and TRBJ2-7; D perhaps matches TRBD1 (6 bases). Per the germline V gene, CDR1 is SGDLS and CDR2 is YYNGEE. This CDR3 comprises 17 residues. V lost 4 bases and J 0 bases, leaving 20 bases between the germline ends. CDR3 sequence reads: CASSPPPVTGGSYEQYF. In DNA form, the CDR3 reads TGTGCCAGCAGCCCCCCCCCAGTGACAGGAGGCTCCTACGAGCAGTACTTC.

This clone appeared a few times. The V call is TRBV28, the J call TRBJ1-1, with D possibly matching TRBD1 (6 bases). This CDR3 is built from 15 residues. CDR1 and CDR2 from the germline V gene are MDHEN and SYDVKM. V lost 7 bases and J lost 5, with 20 bases in between. This CDR3 reads CASNPLQGWRTEAFF. The CDR3, as DNA: TGTGCCAGCAATCCCTTACAGGGATGGAGGACTGAAGCTTTCTTT. Drawing the rest from reference TRBV28 and TRBJ1-1, the complete variable domain is DVKVTQSSRYLVKRTGEKVFLECVQDMDHENMFWYRQDPGLGLRLIYFSYDVKMKEKGDIPEGYSVSREKKERFSLILESASTNQTSMYLCASNPLQGWRTEAFFGQGTRLTVV.

V usage is TRBV11-2 and J usage is TRBJ1-5; D is perhaps TRBD1 (5 bases). The CDR3 is 14 residues long. V lost 4 bases to trimming and J lost 2 bases, with 9 bases between them. CDR1 and CDR2 (germline): SGHAT, FQNNGV. CDR3 residues: CASSSRDGNQPQHF. The CDR3 region has the DNA TGTGCCAGCAGCTCCCGGGACGGCAATCAGCCCCAGCATTTT.

The sample holds a few counts of this clone. The rearrangement uses TRBV6-5 and TRBJ2-2; TRBD1 matches 10 bases. The CDR3 contains 14 residues. CDR1 is MNHEY and CDR2 is SVGAGI in the germline V gene. V was clipped by 7 bases and J by 6 bases; unmatched bases: 5. The CDR3 here is CASNRQGAAGELFF. The DNA for the CDR3 is TGTGCCAGCAATCGACAGGGGGCGGCCGGGGAGCTGTTTTTT.

The chain joins TRBV18 to TRBJ1-2, with D possibly matching TRBD1 (6 bases). V lost 2 bases and J lost 7, with 14 bases in between. The CDR3 runs 14 residues. Per germline, CDR1 KGHSH and CDR2 LQKENI. The CDR3 is CASSPNAGGPGYTF. CDR3 DNA: TGTGCCAGCTCACCAAACGCGGGGGGGCCTGGCTACACCTTC.

This chain connects TRBV1 to TRBJ1-5. TRBV1 is marked as a pseudogene. This CDR3 spans 13 amino acids. The CDR3 sequence is CATWRGSIQPQHF. CDR3 sequence (DNA): TGCGCCACGTGGAGGGGGAGTATTCAGCCCCAGCATTTT.

DNA of the CDR3: TGCGCCAGCAGCTTTGTAGCGGGGCCTCCGGGGTCAGATACGCAGTATTTT. It specifies CASSFVAGPPGSDTQYF. The chain recombines TRBV5-1 with TRBJ2-3; TRBD2 agrees at 8 bases. The CDR3 length is 17 residues. The ends lost 2 bases at V and 4 bases at J; junction bases unmatched: 12. Germline assignment: CDR1 SGHRS and CDR2 YFSETQ.

This clone has just a few counts. The rearrangement uses TRBV2 and TRBJ2-5; tentatively, D is TRBD2 (5 bases). The CDR3 is made up of 12 amino acids. Germline loops: CDR1 SNHLY, CDR2 FYNNEI. The ends were cut back, 3 bases at V and 5 bases at J, with 7 bases in the middle. The CDR3 nucleotides are TGTGCCAGCAGTGAGTCGGGGGAGACCCAGTACTTC. Its translation: CASSESGETQYF.

V usage is TRBV4-1 and J usage is TRBJ1-3; the D gene is possibly TRBD1 (6 bases). Trimming removed 6 bases at V and 4 bases at J, with 16 bases between. CDR1 MGHRA and CDR2 YSYEKL come from the germline V gene. The CDR3 is 15 amino acids. CDR3: CASRPPGAVGNTIYF. In DNA form, the CDR3 reads TGCGCCAGCAGACCCCCGGGGGCAGTCGGAAACACCATATATTTT.

The count of this clone is one. The chain has TRBV7-9 and TRBJ1-6; D gene uncertain. Trimming stripped 0 bases from V and 7 bases from J, with 10 bases between. Germline-derived CDR1 and CDR2 are SEHNR and FQNEAQ (reference sequence). The CDR3 consists of 15 residues. The CDR3 sequence: CASSLAAAENSPLHF. DNA for the CDR3: TGTGCCAGCAGCTTAGCGGCGGCAGAAAATTCACCCCTCCACTTT.

The chain recombines TRBV25-1 with TRBJ2-7, with 11 bases fitting TRBD2. This CDR3 comprises 14 residues. With 2 bases clipped from V and 6 bases from J, the junction kept 3 bases outside the gene matches. Germline V gene lookup returns CDR1 MGHDK and CDR2 SYGVNS. CDR3 residues: CASSEPGTSGEQYF. CDR3 coding DNA: TGTGCCAGCAGTGAACCTGGGACTAGCGGCGAGCAGTACTTC.

This clone has more than one count but fewer than ten. The chain has TRBV5-6 and TRBJ1-4, with D hard to call. Looked up from germline, CDR1 is SGHDT and CDR2 is YYEEEE. The CDR3 is made up of 13 amino acids. V lost 2 bases and J 7 bases, leaving 9 bases between the germline ends. The CDR3 DNA follows: TGTGCCAGCAGCTTTGAGTTTACTGAAAAACTGTTTTTT. Translating it yields CASSFEFTEKLFF.

The gene calls are TRBV5-4 and TRBJ2-5, with 7 bases that match TRBD1. The V segment lost 3 bases and the J segment 7 bases; nucleotides outside the gene matches: 6. This CDR3 spans 13 amino acids. CDR1 is SGHNT, CDR2 YYREEE, per germline (reference sequence). CDR3 sequence: CASSWTGSGTQYF. As DNA, the CDR3 is TGTGCCAGCAGCTGGACAGGTTCGGGGACCCAGTACTTC. The whole variable domain, remainder taken from reference TRBV5-4 and TRBJ2-5, is ETGVTQSPTHLIKTRGQQVTLRCSSQSGHNTVSWYQQALGQGPQFIFQYYREEENGRGNFPPRFSGLQFPNYSSELNVNALELDDSALYLCASSWTGSGTQYFGPGTRLLVL.

This chain joins TRBV5-1 and TRBJ1-1, with a tentative D call TRBD1 (5 bases). V lost 4 bases to trimming and J lost 0 bases, with 16 bases between them. Germline loops: CDR1 SGHRS, CDR2 YFSETQ. There are 16 residues in the CDR3. The CDR3 loop reads CASSRGDGGMNTEAFF. The CDR3 DNA is TGCGCCAGCAGCCGGGGGGACGGAGGTATGAACACTGAAGCTTTCTTT.

The J gene is TRBJ1-6, the V gene TRBV9; possibly TRBD1 for D (5 bases). The CDR3 totals 15 residues. Trimming cost V 7 bases and J 7 bases, with 18 bases left between them. CDR1 SGDLS and CDR2 YYNGEE come from the germline V gene. CDR3 nucleotides: TGTGCCAGCGGGGCGGGCCAGGGAGTGAATTCACCCCTCCACTTT. Encoded protein: CASGAGQGVNSPLHF. Full variable domain (rest looked up from reference TRBV9 and TRBJ1-6): DSGVTQTPKHLITATGQRVTLRCSPRSGDLSVYWYQQSLDQGLQFLIQYYNGEERAKGNILERFSAQQFPDLHSELNLSSLELGDSALYFCASGAGQGVNSPLHFGNGTRLTVT.

V is TRBV4-2 and J is TRBJ1-2, with no clear D. The CDR3 consists of 12 residues. Germline V gene sequence: CDR1 LGHNA, CDR2 YNFKEQ. Between the trimmed V and J ends, which lost 0 bases and 8 bases, there was a span of 7 bases. In nucleotides, the CDR3 is TGTGCCAGCAGCCAAGATTCTTGGGGCTACACCTTC. This sequence encodes CASSQDSWGYTF.

V gene TRBV3-1 (or the pseudogene TRBV3-2) combines with J gene TRBJ1-2, with 7 bases that match TRBD1. The J segment lost 7 bases and the V segment lost 2 bases, leaving 1 base of the junction unmatched. Germline-derived CDR1 and CDR2 are LGHDT and YNNKEL (reference sequence). The CDR3 contains 12 residues. CDR3 in amino acids: CASSQQGGGYTF. In DNA, the CDR3 is TGTGCCAGCAGCCAACAGGGGGGTGGCTACACCTTC.

This sequence joins TRBV6-1 and TRBJ1-6, with no clear D. The CDR3 spans 17 residues. V dropped 1 base and J dropped 0 bases, with 10 bases sitting between them. The germline V gene encodes CDR1 MNHNS and CDR2 SASEGT. The CDR3 sequence: CASSEGSTSSYNSPLHF. DNA for the CDR3: TGTGCCAGCAGTGAAGGGAGCACCAGCTCCTATAATTCACCCCTCCACTTT.

In the case of this clone: It is likely a read error, because the conserved phenylalanine at the end of the CDR3 is missing. The gene calls are TRBV14 and TRBJ1-2, with 9 bases lining up with TRBD1. CDR1 is SGHDN and CDR2 is FVKESK in the germline V gene. V shed 2 bases, J shed 5 bases, and the junction held 6 bases outside the gene matches. The CDR3 loop spans 15 amino acids. CDR3: CASSQTGQGLYGYTL. CDR3 in DNA: TGTGCCAGCAGCCAAACGGGACAGGGTTTATATGGCTACACCCTC.